Listed here is a single T cell receptor beta chain. These data come from a study of T-cell reconstitution after alpha-beta-depleted transplantation in children. Construction of the TCRbeta library involved unique molecular identifiers. TCRdb re-called the PCR reads through MiXCR, storing one row per CDR3 protein. The sample consists of about 540,000 distinct CDR3 sequences, around 20% of them appearing once. Germline-derived CDR1 and CDR2 are SGHNT and YYREEE (reference sequence). V was pared by 4 bases and J by 4 bases, with 18 bases of the junction left unmatched. The CDR3 runs to 18 residues. The gene calls are TRBV5-4 and TRBJ2-5; TRBD1 aligns across 8 bases. This specimen was PBMCs from the stem cell graft donor, taken from the stem cell graft. The clonotype originates from a human donor who donated a stem cell graft to a child with acute lymphoblastic leukemia. The CDR3 bases are TGTGCCAGCAGCCCTGGCCATGGGACAGGAAGGAGAGGAGAGACCCAGTACTTC. This encodes CASSPGHGTGRRGETQYF.